This T cell receptor beta chain was identified during a study of T cell changes during pregnancy in multiple sclerosis. TCRdb's table, derived via immunoSEQ multiplex PCR, lists solely in-frame clones and lacks some. Of approximately 88,000 clones listed, about 94% were seen once; the top ten hold 2% to 2.5%. The count of this clone is one. Germline V gives CDR1 LNHDA, CDR2 SQIVND (reference sequence). The ends lost 4 bases at V and 2 bases at J; junction bases unmatched: 7. This CDR3 region has 16 residues. Sequencing used peripheral blood, obtained in the third trimester of pregnancy. The source of this sequence is a female donor with multiple sclerosis, enrolled in a pregnancy study. The gene calls are TRBV19 and TRBJ2-3; 9 bases align to TRBD1. The CDR3 loop is CASSRGGTGLTDTQYF. The DNA for the CDR3 is TGTGCCAGTAGTAGAGGGGGGACAGGGCTCACAGATACGCAGTATTTT.